The 21 T cell receptor beta chains presented below share a single source sample, sequenced in a study of blood T cell repertoires in COVID-19. Produced via immunoSEQ multiplex PCR; TCRdb's table is partial and in-frame only. The sample has around 130,000 clones, less than 90% seen once. Material: PBMCs or T cells enriched from blood (not recorded which). The origin of the receptors is a man aged 25 to 40 who had recovered from COVID-19.

The rearrangement links TRBV10-3 to TRBJ2-3, with 11 positions matching TRBD2. The CDR3 has 18 amino acids. V lost 4 bases and J lost 2; bases outside the gene matches: 11. Germline V CDR1 and CDR2: ENHRY, SYGVKD. This CDR3 is CAISGAAVSGRATDTQYF. CDR3 coding DNA: TGTGCCATCAGTGGGGCCGCCGTTAGCGGGAGGGCCACAGATACGCAGTATTTT.

V gene TRBV4-1 combines with J gene TRBJ2-1; no firm D call. The CDR3 runs 16 residues. Germline V gives CDR1 MGHRA, CDR2 YSYEKL. The V and J ends lost 1 base and 5 bases respectively, with 15 bases between them. In DNA, the CDR3 is TGCGCCAGCAGCCAAGTTCGTCAGACTTACAACAATGAGCAGTTCTTC. Protein: CASSQVRQTYNNEQFF.

The chain employs TRBV6-4 and TRBJ1-2; D remains unclear. The CDR3 spans 15 residues. The ends were cut back, 0 bases at V and 5 bases at J, with 13 bases in the middle. Per germline, CDR1 MRHNA and CDR2 SNTAGT. The CDR3 reads CASSDSRPSGYGYTF. CDR3 DNA sequence: TGTGCCAGCAGTGACTCAAGGCCCTCCGGGTATGGCTACACCTTC.

The chain has TRBV10-3 and TRBJ1-3; D not certain. V dropped 8 bases and J dropped 0 bases, with 8 bases sitting between them. Germline lookup yields CDR1 ENHRY and CDR2 SYGVKD. The CDR3 is 13 residues long. CDR3 sequence: CAIAGSSGNTIYF. The CDR3 DNA follows: TGTGCCATCGCGGGGAGCTCTGGAAACACCATATATTTT.

This clone was observed a single time. The chain uses TRBV9 and TRBJ1-1; tentatively, D is TRBD1 (5 bases). The CDR3 length is 13 residues. CDR1 SGDLS and CDR2 YYNGEE come from the germline V gene. The V end lost 5 bases, the J end lost 5 bases, and 13 bases lay between the germline ends. The CDR3 DNA follows: TGTGCCAGCAGTACCCAGGGTGTGACTGAAGCTTTCTTT. Amino acids: CASSTQGVTEAFF.

J is TRBJ2-7 and V is TRBV5-4, with 9 positions matching TRBD2. Trimming at V came to 2 bases and at J to 2 bases, leaving 5 bases not matched to a gene. Looked up from germline, CDR1 is SGHNT and CDR2 is YYREEE (reference sequence). This CDR3 spans 15 amino acids. As DNA, the CDR3 is TGTGCCAGCAGCTTTGGGCTAGCGGGACCCTACGAGCAGTACTTC. Translation gives CASSFGLAGPYEQYF.

This sequence joins TRBV6-1 and TRBJ1-1; a possible D gene is TRBD1 (6 bases). The V gene lost 2 bases and the J gene lost 6 bases, with 13 bases spanning the gap. Germline CDR1 is MNHNS and CDR2 is SASEGT. The CDR3 has 14 amino acids. CDR3 sequence (DNA): TGTGCCAGCAGTGAAAGAGGCAGGGGTTCTGAAGCTTTCTTT. It translates to CASSERGRGSEAFF.

This chain joins TRBV12-3 or TRBV12-4 and TRBJ1-1; 8 bases agree with TRBD1. This CDR3 is built from 13 residues. V lost 5 bases to trimming and J lost 10 bases; unmatched junction nucleotides: 9. The CDR3 coding sequence is TGTGCCAGCAGTCCGACAGGGGCTGAGGTAGCTTTCTTT. Encoded protein: CASSPTGAEVAFF.

The chain combines TRBV6-2 or TRBV6-3 with TRBJ2-7, with 9 nucleotides matching TRBD2. The CDR3 is 15 amino acids. Germline V CDR1 and CDR2: MNHEY, SVGEGT. With V trimmed by 6 bases and J by 3 bases, 9 bases remained unmatched. The CDR3 loop is CASSPIAGADYEQYF. As DNA, the CDR3 is TGTGCCAGCAGCCCCATAGCGGGAGCGGACTACGAGCAGTACTTC.

The chain has TRBV6-5 and TRBJ1-3; D is possibly TRBD1 (5 bases). CDR3 length: 13 amino acids. CDR1 and CDR2 from the germline V gene are MNHEY and SVGAGI. Trimming stripped 6 bases from V and 2 bases from J, with 8 bases between. The CDR3 coding sequence is TGTGCCAGCAGAACGGGGGCTGGAAACACCATATATTTT. Its translation: CASRTGAGNTIYF.

This clone was observed once. V gene TRBV6-6 combines with J gene TRBJ2-2; 8 positions agree with TRBD2. Germline V lookup: CDR1 MNHNY, CDR2 SVGAGI (reference sequence). V shed 6 bases, J shed 4 bases, and the junction held 4 bases outside the gene matches. The CDR3 contains 14 residues. CDR3 DNA sequence: TGTGCCAGCAGCCCGGGGGGGGGCACCGGGGAGCTGTTTTTT. This encodes CASSPGGGTGELFF.

V is TRBV5-1 and J is TRBJ2-6, with TRBD2 as a possible D gene (6 bases). V was shortened by 4 bases and J by 0 bases, with 14 bases between the two germline ends. This CDR3 is built from 17 residues. The germline V gene encodes CDR1 SGHRS and CDR2 YFSETQ. CDR3 loop: CASSVAASSSGANVLTF. CDR3 sequence (DNA): TGCGCCAGCAGCGTAGCGGCGTCTAGCTCTGGGGCCAACGTCCTGACTTTC.

This clone appeared once. This chain connects TRBV2 to TRBJ1-2; D possibly corresponds to TRBD1 (6 bases). Trimming removed 6 bases from V and 2 bases from J, with 10 bases in between. CDR3 length: 13 amino acids. CDR1 and CDR2 (germline): SNHLY, FYNNEI. This chain's CDR3 is CASSAGENYGYTF. The CDR3 nucleotides read TGTGCCAGCAGCGCAGGGGAAAACTATGGCTACACCTTC.

This clone was observed a single time. This sequence joins TRBV3-1 (or the pseudogene TRBV3-2) and TRBJ1-2, with a possible D match to TRBD1 (5 bases). The CDR3 is 14 amino acids. V was shortened by 1 base and J by 3 bases, with 9 bases between the two germline ends. Germline-derived CDR1 and CDR2 are LGHDT and YNNKEL (reference sequence). CDR3 bases: TGTGCCAGCAGCCAAGGGGGGGTTTACTATGGCTACACCTTC. It yields the protein CASSQGGVYYGYTF.

The rearrangement links TRBV7-9 to TRBJ2-3, with 10 bases that match TRBD2. CDR3 length: 17 amino acids. V gave up 2 bases and J gave up 0 bases; unmatched junction bases: 5. Per the germline V gene, CDR1 is SEHNR and CDR2 is FQNEAQ (reference sequence). CDR3 sequence: CASSLRTSGVSTDTQYF. The CDR3 DNA reads as TGTGCCAGCAGCTTAAGAACTAGCGGGGTTAGCACAGATACGCAGTATTTT.

The gene calls are TRBV29-1 and TRBJ2-3, with 7 bases matching TRBD1. V lost 8 bases and J lost 2; bases outside the gene matches: 4. The CDR3 contains 12 residues. Germline lookup yields CDR1 SQVTM and CDR2 ANQGSEA. CDR3 nucleotide sequence: TGCAGCTCGGGACAGTACACAGATACGCAGTATTTT. As protein: CSSGQYTDTQYF.

The count of this clone is one. The rearrangement joins TRBV5-1 to TRBJ2-2, with 8 bases lining up with TRBD1. V lost 3 bases to trimming and J lost 5 bases; unmatched junction nucleotides: 6. Looked up from germline, CDR1 is SGHRS and CDR2 is YFSETQ. This CDR3 has 15 amino acids. As DNA, the CDR3 is TGCGCCAGCAGCTCGGGGACAGGTCAGACCGGGGAGCTGTTTTTT. Amino acid sequence: CASSSGTGQTGELFF.

The chain carries TRBV2 and TRBJ1-1, with a tentative D call TRBD1 (5 bases). Germline V gives CDR1 SNHLY, CDR2 FYNNEI. The V end was cut by 6 bases, the J end by 6 bases, with 8 bases between. The CDR3 has 11 amino acids. The CDR3 reads CASSETAEAFF. The CDR3 nucleotides read TGTGCCAGCAGCGAGACAGCTGAAGCTTTCTTT.

This clone was counted between two and nine times. The rearrangement uses TRBV5-4 and TRBJ2-2, with 7 bases matching TRBD1. The germline CDR1 and CDR2 sequences are SGHNT and YYREEE (reference sequence). The CDR3 sequence is 16 residues long. Trimming at V came to 0 bases and at J to 4 bases, leaving 6 bases not matched to a gene. The CDR3 nucleotides read TGTGCCAGCAGCTTGGGGGGAAGGGGGCTCACCGGGGAGCTGTTTTTT. It codes for CASSLGGRGLTGELFF.

In the case of this clone: At one boundary the junction diverges from the germline segment, which might be a read error. The genes are TRBV30 and TRBJ2-7; weak D call: TRBD1 (6 bases). The CDR3 totals 11 residues. Germline loops: CDR1 GTSNPN, CDR2 SVGIG (reference sequence). In DNA, the CDR3 is TGTGCCTGGAGTGTACAGCAGCAGGGGAACTTC. This translates into CAWSVQQQGNF.

The gene calls are TRBV19 and TRBJ2-5; D is perhaps TRBD1 (5 bases). Germline CDR1 reads LNHDA; CDR2 reads SQIVND (reference sequence). Trimming left V 2 bases short and J 7 bases short, with 14 bases between. The CDR3 is 14 amino acids. CDR3 sequence (DNA): TGTGCCAGTAGTATAAGGGGCAGCTCTGCGACCCAGTACTTC. Protein sequence: CASSIRGSSATQYF.